The rows below give T cell receptor beta chains drawn from one sample of a study of cytomegalovirus exposure and HLA in healthy donors. The data were produced by immunoSEQ multiplex PCR, yet TCRdb's version contains in-frame clones alone and is incomplete. The top ten hold under 3% of the sample, which has roughly 130,000 clones, around 70% seen once. Sequencing was performed on PBMCs. The receptors come from an older woman in good health and CMV-seropositive. Both conserved end residues are part of each CDR3. Each record gives: J gene, clone size, D gene, V gene, CDR3 protein, CDR3 DNA. The D gene is left open where the match is weak. Clone size is given for some rows only: seen once, a few or many times, or a class if the clone is expanded.

J gene: TRBJ1-1; clone size: -; D gene: TRBD1; V gene: TRBV2; CDR3 protein: CASSEATGGFTEAFF; CDR3 DNA: TGTGCCAGCAGTGAAGCAACAGGGGGTTTCACTGAAGCTTTCTTT
J gene: TRBJ2-7; clone size: -; D gene: -; V gene: TRBV27; CDR3 protein: CASSSRGGVNEQYF; CDR3 DNA: TGTGCCAGCAGTTCCCGGGGCGGGGTGAACGAGCAGTACTTC
J gene: TRBJ2-2; clone size: -; D gene: -; V gene: TRBV6-5; CDR3 protein: CASSYSHRRNTGELFF; CDR3 DNA: TGTGCCAGCAGTTACTCGCACAGGAGGAACACCGGGGAGCTGTTTTTT
J gene: TRBJ2-7; clone size: -; D gene: TRBD1; V gene: TRBV7-3; CDR3 protein: CASSPGQGGYEQYF; CDR3 DNA: TGTGCCAGCAGCCCGGGACAGGGAGGGTACGAGCAGTACTTC
J gene: TRBJ2-6; clone size: -; D gene: -; V gene: TRBV7-3; CDR3 protein: CASSESGANVLTF; CDR3 DNA: TGTGCCAGCAGCGAGTCTGGGGCCAACGTCCTGACTTTC
J gene: TRBJ1-4; clone size: few; D gene: -; V gene: TRBV19; CDR3 protein: CASSGGGDNEKLFF; CDR3 DNA: TGTGCCAGTAGTGGCGGAGGGGATAATGAAAAACTGTTTTTT
J gene: TRBJ1-2; clone size: few; D gene: -; V gene: TRBV5-4; CDR3 protein: CASSLAGTPGGGYTF; CDR3 DNA: TGTGCCAGCAGCTTGGCAGGGACACCGGGCGGTGGCTACACCTTC
J gene: TRBJ2-7; clone size: -; D gene: -; V gene: TRBV2; CDR3 protein: CASSEVGVAGEQYF; CDR3 DNA: TGTGCCAGCAGTGAAGTGGGAGTCGCGGGGGAGCAGTACTTC
J gene: TRBJ1-5; clone size: -; D gene: TRBD1; V gene: TRBV28; CDR3 protein: CASSPGTVNQPQHF; CDR3 DNA: TGTGCCAGCAGCCCCGGGACAGTCAATCAGCCCCAGCATTTT
J gene: TRBJ2-7; clone size: -; D gene: -; V gene: TRBV4-1; CDR3 protein: CASSQGGDYEQYF; CDR3 DNA: TGCGCCAGCAGCCAAGGGGGGGACTACGAGCAGTACTTC
J gene: TRBJ1-5; clone size: -; D gene: TRBD1; V gene: TRBV9; CDR3 protein: CASSKGQAVNQPQHF; CDR3 DNA: TGTGCCAGCAGCAAGGGACAGGCGGTCAATCAGCCCCAGCATTTT
J gene: TRBJ2-1; clone size: -; D gene: -; V gene: TRBV29-1; CDR3 protein: CSVPSRRGSYNEQFF; CDR3 DNA: TGCAGCGTTCCGAGTAGGAGGGGCTCCTACAATGAGCAGTTCTTC
J gene: TRBJ1-5; clone size: once; D gene: -; V gene: TRBV11-2; CDR3 protein: CASSSVYRVEANQPQHF; CDR3 DNA: TGTGCCAGCAGCTCCGTGTACAGGGTGGAGGCGAATCAGCCCCAGCATTTT
J gene: TRBJ1-4; clone size: once; D gene: -; V gene: TRBV29-1; CDR3 protein: CSVGPGDEKLFF; CDR3 DNA: TGCAGCGTCGGCCCGGGGGATGAAAAACTGTTTTTT
J gene: TRBJ2-7; clone size: -; D gene: TRBD2; V gene: TRBV6-5; CDR3 protein: CASSYSLAGSYEQYF; CDR3 DNA: TGTGCCAGCAGTTACTCACTAGCGGGGTCCTACGAGCAGTACTTC
J gene: TRBJ2-3; clone size: -; D gene: TRBD1; V gene: TRBV14; CDR3 protein: CASSPISSGGPRDTQYF; CDR3 DNA: TGTGCCAGCAGCCCAATCTCATCAGGGGGCCCTAGGGATACGCAGTATTTT
J gene: TRBJ2-7; clone size: -; D gene: TRBD2; V gene: TRBV5-1; CDR3 protein: CASSPGTSNYEQYF; CDR3 DNA: TGCGCCAGCAGCCCCGGGACTAGCAACTACGAGCAGTACTTC
J gene: TRBJ2-7; clone size: -; D gene: -; V gene: TRBV25-1; CDR3 protein: CASRDRWGGEQYF; CDR3 DNA: TGTGCCAGTCGGGACAGGTGGGGGGGGGAGCAGTACTTC
J gene: TRBJ2-3; clone size: -; D gene: -; V gene: TRBV2; CDR3 protein: CASSEAGQKKFVDTQYF; CDR3 DNA: TGTGCCAGCAGTGAAGCTGGACAGAAAAAGTTCGTGGATACGCAGTATTTT
J gene: TRBJ1-2; clone size: -; D gene: -; V gene: TRBV11-1; CDR3 protein: CASSLDNNYGYTF; CDR3 DNA: TGTGCCAGCAGCTTAGACAATAACTATGGCTACACCTTC
J gene: TRBJ2-7; clone size: few; D gene: -; V gene: TRBV20-1; CDR3 protein: CSAGEGDEQYF; CDR3 DNA: TGCAGTGCTGGGGAGGGGGACGAGCAGTACTTC
J gene: TRBJ1-6; clone size: -; D gene: -; V gene: TRBV6-6; CDR3 protein: CASITAPQGRTSPLHF; CDR3 DNA: TGTGCCAGCATCACAGCGCCCCAGGGAAGGACTTCACCCCTCCACTTT
J gene: TRBJ1-5; clone size: -; D gene: -; V gene: TRBV18; CDR3 protein: CASSPPSDSQSGNQPQHF; CDR3 DNA: TGTGCCAGCTCACCACCATCGGACAGCCAGTCGGGCAATCAGCCCCAGCATTTT
J gene: TRBJ2-7; clone size: few; D gene: TRBD2; V gene: TRBV7-6; CDR3 protein: CASSLGEGNEQYF; CDR3 DNA: TGTGCCAGCAGCTTAGGGGAGGGAAACGAGCAGTACTTC
J gene: TRBJ1-2; clone size: -; D gene: -; V gene: TRBV19; CDR3 protein: CASSILGYGYTF; CDR3 DNA: TGTGCCAGTAGTATTCTCGGCTATGGCTACACCTTC
J gene: TRBJ2-7; clone size: -; D gene: TRBD1; V gene: TRBV4-1; CDR3 protein: CASSQGAGGFSYEQYF; CDR3 DNA: TGCGCCAGCAGCCAAGGGGCAGGGGGCTTCTCCTACGAGCAGTACTTC
J gene: TRBJ1-3; clone size: -; D gene: -; V gene: TRBV6-5; CDR3 protein: CASSYSSVSGNTIYF; CDR3 DNA: TGTGCCAGCAGTTACTCGTCAGTCTCTGGAAACACCATATATTTT
J gene: TRBJ2-1; clone size: -; D gene: TRBD1; V gene: TRBV11-2; CDR3 protein: CASSLAGTGVNEQFF; CDR3 DNA: TGTGCCAGCAGCTTAGCCGGGACAGGGGTGAATGAGCAGTTCTTC
J gene: TRBJ2-7; clone size: -; D gene: -; V gene: TRBV7-9; CDR3 protein: CASSSTLFSGEQYF; CDR3 DNA: TGTGCCAGCAGCTCCACCCTTTTTTCCGGCGAGCAGTACTTC
J gene: TRBJ2-1; clone size: once; D gene: TRBD2; V gene: TRBV5-3; CDR3 protein: CARSLVGSYGGAYNEQFF; CDR3 DNA: TGTGCCAGAAGCTTGGTAGGATCATACGGGGGGGCCTACAATGAGCAGTTCTTC
J gene: TRBJ2-6; clone size: -; D gene: TRBD1; V gene: TRBV9; CDR3 protein: CASSPRTGQTGANVLTF; CDR3 DNA: TGTGCCAGCAGCCCAAGGACAGGTCAGACCGGGGCCAACGTCCTGACTTTC
J gene: TRBJ1-5; clone size: once; D gene: -; V gene: TRBV18; CDR3 protein: CASSPGRDQPQHF; CDR3 DNA: TGTGCCAGCTCACCCGGGAGAGATCAGCCCCAGCATTTT
J gene: TRBJ2-6; clone size: -; D gene: -; V gene: TRBV6-5; CDR3 protein: CASSTAGGSPNVLTF; CDR3 DNA: TGTGCCAGCAGCACCGCCGGGGGATCCCCGAACGTCCTGACTTTC
J gene: TRBJ2-2; clone size: -; D gene: TRBD2; V gene: TRBV13; CDR3 protein: CASSWGAGGPPNTGELFF; CDR3 DNA: TGTGCCAGCAGCTGGGGAGCGGGGGGGCCCCCGAACACCGGGGAGCTGTTTTTT
J gene: TRBJ2-6; clone size: -; D gene: -; V gene: TRBV11-2; CDR3 protein: CASSSRTASGANVLTF; CDR3 DNA: TGTGCCAGCAGCTCTCGGACAGCCAGTGGGGCCAACGTCCTGACTTTC
J gene: TRBJ1-2; clone size: -; D gene: -; V gene: TRBV5-1; CDR3 protein: CASSLGGGYGYTF; CDR3 DNA: TGCGCCAGCAGCTTGGGAGGAGGCTATGGCTACACCTTC
J gene: TRBJ2-3; clone size: -; D gene: -; V gene: TRBV5-1; CDR3 protein: CASSLPESTDTQYF; CDR3 DNA: TGCGCCAGCAGCTTACCAGAAAGCACAGATACGCAGTATTTT
J gene: TRBJ2-2; clone size: -; D gene: -; V gene: TRBV7-3; CDR3 protein: CASSPGGTDKGGELFF; CDR3 DNA: TGTGCCAGCAGCCCAGGGGGGACAGATAAAGGCGGGGAGCTGTTTTTT
J gene: TRBJ2-7; clone size: -; D gene: TRBD1; V gene: TRBV4-1; CDR3 protein: CASSQPGQSSSYEQYF; CDR3 DNA: TGCGCCAGCAGCCAACCGGGACAGAGTAGCTCCTACGAGCAGTACTTC
J gene: TRBJ1-1; clone size: -; D gene: -; V gene: TRBV29-1; CDR3 protein: CSAQTVPMNTEAFF; CDR3 DNA: TGCAGCGCCCAGACAGTTCCCATGAACACTGAAGCTTTCTTT
J gene: TRBJ1-5; clone size: -; D gene: TRBD1; V gene: TRBV29-1; CDR3 protein: CSVDRDSNQPQHF; CDR3 DNA: TGCAGCGTCGACAGGGACAGCAATCAGCCCCAGCATTTT
J gene: TRBJ2-5; clone size: -; D gene: TRBD1; V gene: TRBV19; CDR3 protein: CASSPGGAETQYF; CDR3 DNA: TGTGCCAGTAGCCCAGGGGGTGCGGAGACCCAGTACTTC
J gene: TRBJ1-1; clone size: -; D gene: TRBD1; V gene: TRBV11-2; CDR3 protein: CASSLGRGPTEAFF; CDR3 DNA: TGTGCCAGCAGCTTGGGCAGGGGGCCCACTGAAGCTTTCTTT
J gene: TRBJ1-1; clone size: -; D gene: -; V gene: TRBV18; CDR3 protein: CASSPPGAVTEAFF; CDR3 DNA: TGTGCCAGCTCACCACCGGGGGCGGTCACTGAAGCTTTCTTT
J gene: TRBJ2-7; clone size: -; D gene: TRBD1; V gene: TRBV7-3; CDR3 protein: CASSSTGTGDEQYF; CDR3 DNA: TGTGCCAGCAGCTCTACCGGGACAGGGGACGAGCAGTACTTC
J gene: TRBJ1-1; clone size: few; D gene: -; V gene: TRBV10-1; CDR3 protein: CASSESVGVGWNTEAFF; CDR3 DNA: TGCGCCAGCAGTGAGTCGGTCGGGGTAGGGTGGAACACTGAAGCTTTCTTT
J gene: TRBJ1-5; clone size: -; D gene: -; V gene: TRBV19; CDR3 protein: CASSMWGTQPQHF; CDR3 DNA: TGTGCCAGTAGCATGTGGGGCACTCAGCCCCAGCATTTT
J gene: TRBJ1-4; clone size: -; D gene: -; V gene: TRBV29-1; CDR3 protein: CSVEDVLPGGEKLFF; CDR3 DNA: TGCAGCGTTGAAGACGTCCTCCCCGGAGGGGAAAAACTGTTTTTT
J gene: TRBJ1-1; clone size: -; D gene: -; V gene: TRBV19; CDR3 protein: CASGGRTEAFF; CDR3 DNA: TGTGCCAGCGGGGGGAGGACTGAAGCTTTCTTT
J gene: TRBJ1-1; clone size: few; D gene: -; V gene: TRBV11-2; CDR3 protein: CASSGREQGGMNTEAFF; CDR3 DNA: TGTGCCAGCAGCGGACGCGAACAGGGTGGAATGAACACTGAAGCTTTCTTT
J gene: TRBJ1-6; clone size: -; D gene: -; V gene: TRBV4-1; CDR3 protein: CASSQDGGGSRNSPLHF; CDR3 DNA: TGCGCCAGCAGCCAAGATGGCGGGGGCTCACGTAATTCACCCCTCCACTTT
J gene: TRBJ2-7; clone size: -; D gene: TRBD1; V gene: TRBV29-1; CDR3 protein: CSVGGLGTGDSEQYF; CDR3 DNA: TGCAGCGTTGGAGGGCTCGGGACAGGGGACAGCGAGCAGTACTTC
J gene: TRBJ1-5; clone size: -; D gene: TRBD1; V gene: TRBV2; CDR3 protein: CASSAGQGRGQPQHF; CDR3 DNA: TGTGCCAGCAGCGCTGGACAGGGTAGAGGGCAGCCCCAGCATTTT
J gene: TRBJ2-7; clone size: few; D gene: TRBD2; V gene: TRBV5-1; CDR3 protein: CASSLPPSGGPPYEQYF; CDR3 DNA: TGCGCCAGCAGCTTGCCTCCTAGCGGGGGACCCCCCTACGAGCAGTACTTC
J gene: TRBJ2-7; clone size: -; D gene: TRBD1; V gene: TRBV25-1; CDR3 protein: CASSVQGTAYEQYF; CDR3 DNA: TGTGCCAGCAGTGTACAGGGGACAGCCTACGAGCAGTACTTC
J gene: TRBJ1-6; clone size: -; D gene: TRBD1; V gene: TRBV6-5; CDR3 protein: CATRGQGSSPLHF; CDR3 DNA: TGTGCCACAAGGGGGCAGGGAAGTTCACCCCTCCACTTT